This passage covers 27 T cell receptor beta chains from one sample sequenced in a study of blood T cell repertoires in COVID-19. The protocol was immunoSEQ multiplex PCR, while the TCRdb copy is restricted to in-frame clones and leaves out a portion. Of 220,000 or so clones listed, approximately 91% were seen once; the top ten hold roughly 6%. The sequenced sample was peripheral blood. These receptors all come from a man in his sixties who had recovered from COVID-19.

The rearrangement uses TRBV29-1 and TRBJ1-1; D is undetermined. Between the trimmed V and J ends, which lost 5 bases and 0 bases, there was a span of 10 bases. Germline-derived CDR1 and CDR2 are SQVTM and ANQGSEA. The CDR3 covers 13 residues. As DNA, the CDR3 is TGCAGCGTTCACAGCCAAATGAACACTGAAGCTTTCTTT. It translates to CSVHSQMNTEAFF.

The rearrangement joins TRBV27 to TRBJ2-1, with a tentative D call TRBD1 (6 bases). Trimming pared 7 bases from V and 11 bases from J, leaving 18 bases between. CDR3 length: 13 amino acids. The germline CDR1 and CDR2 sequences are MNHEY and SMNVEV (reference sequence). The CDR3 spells CASTSGFGTQQFF. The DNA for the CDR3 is TGTGCCAGCACCAGCGGTTTTGGGACACAGCAGTTCTTC.

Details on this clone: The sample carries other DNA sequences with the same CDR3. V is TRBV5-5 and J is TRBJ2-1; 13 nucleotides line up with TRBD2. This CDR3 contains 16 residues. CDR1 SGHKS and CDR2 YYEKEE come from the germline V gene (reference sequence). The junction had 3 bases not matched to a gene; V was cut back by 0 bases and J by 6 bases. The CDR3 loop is CASSLGLAGGFNEQFF. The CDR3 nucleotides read TGTGCCAGCAGCTTGGGACTAGCGGGAGGCTTCAATGAGCAGTTCTTC.

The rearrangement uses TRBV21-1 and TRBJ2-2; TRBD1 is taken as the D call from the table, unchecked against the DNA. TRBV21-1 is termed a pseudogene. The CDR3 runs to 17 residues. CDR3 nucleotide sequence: TGTGCCAGCAGCAAAGGGGACAGGGTAAAAGACACCGGGGAGCTGTTTTTT. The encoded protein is CASSKGDRVKDTGELFF.

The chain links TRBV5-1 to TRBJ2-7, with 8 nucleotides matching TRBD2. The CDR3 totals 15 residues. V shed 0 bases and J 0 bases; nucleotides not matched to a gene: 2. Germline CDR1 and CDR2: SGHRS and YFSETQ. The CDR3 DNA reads TGCGCCAGCAGCTTGGAAAGCGGGGGCTCCTACGAGCAGTACTTC. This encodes CASSLESGGSYEQYF.

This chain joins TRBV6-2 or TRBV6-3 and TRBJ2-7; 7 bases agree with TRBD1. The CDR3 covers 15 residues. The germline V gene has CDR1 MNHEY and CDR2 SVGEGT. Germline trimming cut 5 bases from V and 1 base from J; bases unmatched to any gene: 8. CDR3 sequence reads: CASSPFDRASYEQYF. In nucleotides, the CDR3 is TGTGCCAGCAGTCCATTCGACAGGGCTTCCTACGAGCAGTACTTC.

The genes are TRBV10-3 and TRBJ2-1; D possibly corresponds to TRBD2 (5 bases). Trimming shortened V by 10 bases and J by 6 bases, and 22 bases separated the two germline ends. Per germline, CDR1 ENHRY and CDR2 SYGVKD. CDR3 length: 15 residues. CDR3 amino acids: CATREGPLGSNEQFF. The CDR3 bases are TGTGCCACCCGGGAAGGTCCCCTCGGATCCAATGAGCAGTTCTTC.

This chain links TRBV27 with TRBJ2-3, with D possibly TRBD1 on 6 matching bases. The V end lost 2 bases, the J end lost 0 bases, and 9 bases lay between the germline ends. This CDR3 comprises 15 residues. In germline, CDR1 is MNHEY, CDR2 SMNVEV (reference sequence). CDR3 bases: TGTGCCAGCAGTTTAAGACAGGCTAGCACAGATACGCAGTATTTT. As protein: CASSLRQASTDTQYF.

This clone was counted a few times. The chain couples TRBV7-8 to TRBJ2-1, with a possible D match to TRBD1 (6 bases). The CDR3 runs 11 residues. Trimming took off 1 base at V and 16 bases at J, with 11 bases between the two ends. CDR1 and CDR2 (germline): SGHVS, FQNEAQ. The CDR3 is CASSLDQDSFF. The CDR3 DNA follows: TGTGCCAGCAGCTTAGATCAGGACAGCTTCTTC.

Here the CDR3 DNA reads TGTGCCAGCAGCCTTGACAGGAATGGTAATCAGCCCCAGCATTTT. It is translated as CASSLDRNGNQPQHF. The rearrangement links TRBV6-5 to TRBJ1-5; D might be TRBD1 (6 bases). Trimming cost V 6 bases and J 4 bases, with 16 bases left between them. CDR3 length equals 15 residues. CDR1 and CDR2 from the germline V gene are MNHEY and SVGAGI.

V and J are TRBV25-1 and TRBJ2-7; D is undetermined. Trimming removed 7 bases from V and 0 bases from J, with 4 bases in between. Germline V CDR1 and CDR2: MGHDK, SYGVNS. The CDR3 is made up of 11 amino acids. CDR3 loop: CASTDSYEQYF. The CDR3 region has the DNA TGTGCCAGCACAGACTCCTACGAGCAGTACTTC.

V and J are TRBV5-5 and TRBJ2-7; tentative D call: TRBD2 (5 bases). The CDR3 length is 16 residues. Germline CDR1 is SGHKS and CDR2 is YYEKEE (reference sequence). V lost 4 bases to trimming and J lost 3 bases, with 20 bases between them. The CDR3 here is CASSLHGALGVYEQYF. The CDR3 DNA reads TGTGCCAGCAGCCTCCACGGCGCGCTGGGAGTCTACGAGCAGTACTTC.

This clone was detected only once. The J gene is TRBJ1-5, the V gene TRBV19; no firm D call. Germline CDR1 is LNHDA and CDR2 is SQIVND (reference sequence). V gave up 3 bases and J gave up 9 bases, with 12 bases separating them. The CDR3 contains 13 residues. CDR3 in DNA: TGTGCCAGTAGTATCGACTTCGAGCGGCCCCAGCATTTT. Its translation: CASSIDFERPQHF.

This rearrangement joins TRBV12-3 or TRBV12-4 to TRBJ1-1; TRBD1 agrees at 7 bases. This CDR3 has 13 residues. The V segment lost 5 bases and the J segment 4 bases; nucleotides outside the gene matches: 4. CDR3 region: CASSGTVSTEAFF. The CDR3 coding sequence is TGTGCCAGCAGTGGGACAGTGAGCACTGAAGCTTTCTTT.

In DNA form, the CDR3 reads TGTGCCAGCAGCTCCGGGACAGGGTATCAGTCCTACAATGAGCAGTTCTTC. Its protein is CASSSGTGYQSYNEQFF. The chain uses TRBV5-6 and TRBJ2-1; the match to TRBD1 covers 9 bases. CDR1 is SGHDT, CDR2 YYEEEE, per germline. The CDR3 totals 17 residues. V was clipped by 3 bases and J by 1 base; unmatched bases: 8.

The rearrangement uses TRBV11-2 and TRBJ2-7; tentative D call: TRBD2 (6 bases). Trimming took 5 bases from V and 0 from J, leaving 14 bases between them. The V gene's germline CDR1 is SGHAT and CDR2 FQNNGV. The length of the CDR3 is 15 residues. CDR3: CASSRGLDLSYEQYF. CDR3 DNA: TGTGCCAGCAGCCGGGGACTGGACCTCTCCTACGAGCAGTACTTC. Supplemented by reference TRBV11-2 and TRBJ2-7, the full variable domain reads EAGVAQSPRYKIIEKRQSVAFWCNPISGHATLYWYQQILGQGPKLLIQFQNNGVVDDSQLPKDRFSAERLKGVDSTLKIQPAKLEDSAVYLCASSRGLDLSYEQYFGPGTRLTVT.

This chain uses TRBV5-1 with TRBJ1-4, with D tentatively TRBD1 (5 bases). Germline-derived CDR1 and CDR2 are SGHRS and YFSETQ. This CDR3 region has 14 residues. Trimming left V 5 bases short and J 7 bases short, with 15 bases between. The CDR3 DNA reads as TGCGCCAGCAGTCGGGGGAATGAAGGTGAAAAACTGTTTTTT. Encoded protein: CASSRGNEGEKLFF.

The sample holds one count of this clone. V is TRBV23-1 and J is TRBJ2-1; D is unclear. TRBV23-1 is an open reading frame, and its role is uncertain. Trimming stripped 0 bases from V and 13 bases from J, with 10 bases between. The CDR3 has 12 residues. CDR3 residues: CASSQSEVDQFF. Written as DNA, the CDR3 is TGCGCCAGCAGTCAATCAGAGGTGGATCAGTTCTTC.

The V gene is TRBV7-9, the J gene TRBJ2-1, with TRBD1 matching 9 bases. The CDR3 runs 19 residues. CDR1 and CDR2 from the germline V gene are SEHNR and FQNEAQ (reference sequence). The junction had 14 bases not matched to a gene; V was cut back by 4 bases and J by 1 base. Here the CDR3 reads CASSSTGGDSFKSYNEQFF. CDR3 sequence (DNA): TGTGCCAGCAGCTCTACAGGGGGCGATAGTTTTAAATCCTACAATGAGCAGTTCTTC. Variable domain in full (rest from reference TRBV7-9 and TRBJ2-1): DTGVSQNPRHKITKRGQNVTFRCDPISEHNRLYWYRQTLGQGPEFLTYFQNEAQLEKSRLLSDRFSAERPKGSFSTLEIQRTEQGDSAMYLCASSSTGGDSFKSYNEQFFGPGTRLTVL.

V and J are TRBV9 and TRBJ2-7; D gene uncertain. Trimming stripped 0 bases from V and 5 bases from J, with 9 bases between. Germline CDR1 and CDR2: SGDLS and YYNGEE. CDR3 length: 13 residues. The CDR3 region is CASSVALRHEQYF. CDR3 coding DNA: TGTGCCAGCAGCGTAGCTTTGAGGCACGAGCAGTACTTC. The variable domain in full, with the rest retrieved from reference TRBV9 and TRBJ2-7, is DSGVTQTPKHLITATGQRVTLRCSPRSGDLSVYWYQQSLDQGLQFLIQYYNGEERAKGNILERFSAQQFPDLHSELNLSSLELGDSALYFCASSVALRHEQYFGPGTRLTVT.

The CDR3 DNA reads TGTGCCAGTAGTGCTCCGGGGGAGGTCTACGAGCAGTACTTC. It yields the protein CASSAPGEVYEQYF. This chain joins TRBV19 and TRBJ2-7; possibly TRBD2 for D (6 bases). The CDR3 is 14 residues long. V gave up 5 bases and J gave up 3 bases, with 14 bases separating them. The germline V gene encodes CDR1 LNHDA and CDR2 SQIVND (reference sequence).

The CDR3 nucleotides read TGTGCCAGCCGACGGGGGGTTGACAATGAGCAGTTCTTC. Residues: CASRRGVDNEQFF. The gene calls are TRBV6-5 and TRBJ2-1; 7 nucleotides line up with TRBD2. Germline V gene data show CDR1 as MNHEY and CDR2 as SVGAGI. Trimming took 8 bases from V and 5 from J; bases not matched to a gene: 6. The CDR3 runs to 13 residues.

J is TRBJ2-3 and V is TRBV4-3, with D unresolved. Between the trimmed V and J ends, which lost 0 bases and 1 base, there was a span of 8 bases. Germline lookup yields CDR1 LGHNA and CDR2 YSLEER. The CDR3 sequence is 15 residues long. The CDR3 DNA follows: TGCGCCAGCAGCCAAGATCTATCGGGCACAGATACGCAGTATTTT. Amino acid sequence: CASSQDLSGTDTQYF.

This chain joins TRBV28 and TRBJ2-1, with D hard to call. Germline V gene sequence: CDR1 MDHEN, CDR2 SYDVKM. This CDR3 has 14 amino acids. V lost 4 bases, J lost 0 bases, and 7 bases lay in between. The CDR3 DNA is TGTGCCAGCAGTTCTCCCCCCTCCTACAATGAGCAGTTCTTC. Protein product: CASSSPPSYNEQFF.

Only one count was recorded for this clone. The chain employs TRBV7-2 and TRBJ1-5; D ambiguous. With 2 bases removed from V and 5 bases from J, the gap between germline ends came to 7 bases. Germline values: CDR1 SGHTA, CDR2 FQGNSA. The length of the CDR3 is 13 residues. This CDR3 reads CASSLSLDQPQHF. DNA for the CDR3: TGTGCCAGCAGCTTATCTCTTGATCAGCCCCAGCATTTT.

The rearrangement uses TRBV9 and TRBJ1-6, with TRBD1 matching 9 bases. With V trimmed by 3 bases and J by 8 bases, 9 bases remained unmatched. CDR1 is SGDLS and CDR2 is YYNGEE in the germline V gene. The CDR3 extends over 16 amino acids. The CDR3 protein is CASSAVRDRADSPLHF. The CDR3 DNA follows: TGTGCCAGCAGCGCAGTTCGGGACAGGGCGGATTCACCCCTCCACTTT.

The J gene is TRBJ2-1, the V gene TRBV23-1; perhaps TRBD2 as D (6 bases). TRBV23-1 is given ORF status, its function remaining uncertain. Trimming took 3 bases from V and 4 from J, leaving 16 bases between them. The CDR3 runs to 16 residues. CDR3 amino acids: CASSQSGGKIYNEQFF. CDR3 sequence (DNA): TGCGCCAGCAGTCAGTCCGGCGGGAAGATATACAATGAGCAGTTCTTC.